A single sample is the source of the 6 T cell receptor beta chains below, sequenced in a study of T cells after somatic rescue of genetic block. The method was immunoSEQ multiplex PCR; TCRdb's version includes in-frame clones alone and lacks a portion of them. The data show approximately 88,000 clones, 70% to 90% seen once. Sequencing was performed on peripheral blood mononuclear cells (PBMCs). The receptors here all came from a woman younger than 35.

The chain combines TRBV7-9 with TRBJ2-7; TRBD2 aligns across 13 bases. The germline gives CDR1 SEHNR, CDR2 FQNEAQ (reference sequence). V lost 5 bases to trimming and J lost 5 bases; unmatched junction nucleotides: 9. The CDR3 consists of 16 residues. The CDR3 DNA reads TGTGCCAGCAGCAGCTACAGGACTAGCGGGAGTCACGAGCAGTACTTC. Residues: CASSSYRTSGSHEQYF.

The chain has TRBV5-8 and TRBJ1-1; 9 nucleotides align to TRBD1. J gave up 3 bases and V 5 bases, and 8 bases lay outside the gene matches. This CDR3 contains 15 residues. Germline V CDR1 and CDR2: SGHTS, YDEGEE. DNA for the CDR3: TGTGCCAGCAGTAAAAACAGGGGGCAGGACACTGAAGCTTTCTTT. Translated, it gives CASSKNRGQDTEAFF.

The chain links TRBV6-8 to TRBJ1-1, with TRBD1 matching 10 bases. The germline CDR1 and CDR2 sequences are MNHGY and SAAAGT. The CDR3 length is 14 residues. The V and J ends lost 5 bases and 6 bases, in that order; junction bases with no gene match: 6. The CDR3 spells CASSPTGGSAEAFF. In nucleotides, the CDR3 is TGTGCCAGCAGTCCGACAGGGGGCAGCGCTGAAGCTTTCTTT.

Here the CDR3 reads CASSPAGSREQYF. The CDR3 DNA sequence: TGTGCCAGCTCACCAGCCGGGTCGCGGGAGCAGTACTTC. J is TRBJ2-7 and V is TRBV18; D uncertain. CDR1 and CDR2 from the germline V gene are KGHSH and LQKENI. V was shortened by 2 bases and J by 7 bases, with 12 bases between the two germline ends. The CDR3 sequence is 13 residues long.

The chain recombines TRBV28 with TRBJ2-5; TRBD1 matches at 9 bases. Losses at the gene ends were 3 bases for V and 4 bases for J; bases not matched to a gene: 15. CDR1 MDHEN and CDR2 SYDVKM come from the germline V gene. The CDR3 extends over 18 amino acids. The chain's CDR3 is CASSFRLFRDRVRETQYF. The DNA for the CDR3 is TGTGCCAGCAGTTTTAGGCTATTCCGGGACAGGGTACGAGAGACCCAGTACTTC.

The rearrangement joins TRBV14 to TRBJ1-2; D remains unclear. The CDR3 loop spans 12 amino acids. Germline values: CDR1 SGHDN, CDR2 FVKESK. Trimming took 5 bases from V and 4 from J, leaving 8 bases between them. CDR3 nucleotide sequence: TGTGCCAGCAGCTGGGGAATCTATGGCTACACCTTC. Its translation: CASSWGIYGYTF.